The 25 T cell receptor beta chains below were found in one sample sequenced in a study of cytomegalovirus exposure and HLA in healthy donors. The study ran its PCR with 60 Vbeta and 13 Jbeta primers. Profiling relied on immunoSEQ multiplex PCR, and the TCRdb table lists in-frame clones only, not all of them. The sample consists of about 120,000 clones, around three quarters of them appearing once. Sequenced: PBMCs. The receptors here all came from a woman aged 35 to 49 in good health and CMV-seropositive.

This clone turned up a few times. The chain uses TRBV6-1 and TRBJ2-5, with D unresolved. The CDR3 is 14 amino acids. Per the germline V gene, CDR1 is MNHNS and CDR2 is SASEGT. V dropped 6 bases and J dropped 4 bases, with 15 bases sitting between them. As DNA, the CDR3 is TGTGCCAGCAGAGAGATTCTAGTTTCAGAGACCCAGTACTTC. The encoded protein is CASREILVSETQYF.

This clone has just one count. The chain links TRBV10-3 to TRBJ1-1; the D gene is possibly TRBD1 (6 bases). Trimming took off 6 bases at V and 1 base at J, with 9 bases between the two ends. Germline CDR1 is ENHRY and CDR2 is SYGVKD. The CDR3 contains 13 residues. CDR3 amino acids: CAIRQDRNTEAFF. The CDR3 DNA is TGTGCCATCAGGCAGGACAGGAACACTGAAGCTTTCTTT.

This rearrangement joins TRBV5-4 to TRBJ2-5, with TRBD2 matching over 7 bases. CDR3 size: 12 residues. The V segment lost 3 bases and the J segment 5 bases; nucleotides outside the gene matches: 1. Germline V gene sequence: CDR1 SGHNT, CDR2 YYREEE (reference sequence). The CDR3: CASSSGGETQYF. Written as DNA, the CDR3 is TGTGCCAGCAGCTCCGGGGGGGAGACCCAGTACTTC.

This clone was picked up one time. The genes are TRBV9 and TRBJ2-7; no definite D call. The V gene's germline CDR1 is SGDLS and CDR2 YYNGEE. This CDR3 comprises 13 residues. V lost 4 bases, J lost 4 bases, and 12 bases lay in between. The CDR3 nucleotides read TGTGCCAGCAGCCCAACACCGTTTTACGAGCAGTACTTC. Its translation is CASSPTPFYEQYF.

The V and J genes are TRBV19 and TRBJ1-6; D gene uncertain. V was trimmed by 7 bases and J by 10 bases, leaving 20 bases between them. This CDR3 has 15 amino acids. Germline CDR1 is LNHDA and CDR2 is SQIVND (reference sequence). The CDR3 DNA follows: TGTGCCAGTACCCCTGCGGGTCTAATCTCCTCACCCCTCCACTTT. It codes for CASTPAGLISSPLHF.

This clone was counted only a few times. The CDR3 sequence: CASSTRQGTPGANVLTF. The CDR3 DNA reads TGTGCCAGCAGCACTCGACAGGGCACCCCTGGGGCCAACGTCCTGACTTTC. The chain uses TRBV5-6 and TRBJ2-6; 7 nucleotides match TRBD1. Germline CDR1 is SGHDT and CDR2 is YYEEEE. V was clipped by 4 bases and J by 2 bases; unmatched bases: 9. This CDR3 region has 17 residues.

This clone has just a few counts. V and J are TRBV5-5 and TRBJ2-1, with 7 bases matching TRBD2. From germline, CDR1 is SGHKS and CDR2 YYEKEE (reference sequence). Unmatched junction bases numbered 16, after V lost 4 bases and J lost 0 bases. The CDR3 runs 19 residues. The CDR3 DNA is TGTGCCAGCAGCCGTGGCGGGGGTTTGGCCGACAGCTCCTACAATGAGCAGTTCTTC. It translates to CASSRGGGLADSSYNEQFF. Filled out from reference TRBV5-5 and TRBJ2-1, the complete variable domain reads DAGVTQSPTHLIKTRGQQVTLRCSPISGHKSVSWYQQVLGQGPQFIFQYYEKEERGRGNFPDRFSARQFPNYSSELNVNALLLGDSALYLCASSRGGGLADSSYNEQFFGPGTRLTVL.

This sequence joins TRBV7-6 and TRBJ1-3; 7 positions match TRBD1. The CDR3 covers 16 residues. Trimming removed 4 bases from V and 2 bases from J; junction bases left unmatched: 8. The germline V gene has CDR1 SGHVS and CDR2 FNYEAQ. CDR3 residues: CASSYKGTETGNTIYF. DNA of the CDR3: TGTGCCAGCAGCTATAAGGGGACAGAGACTGGAAACACCATATATTTT.

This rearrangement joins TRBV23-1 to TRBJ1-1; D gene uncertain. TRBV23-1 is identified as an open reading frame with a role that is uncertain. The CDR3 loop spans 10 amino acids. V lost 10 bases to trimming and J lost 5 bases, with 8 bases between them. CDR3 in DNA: TGCGCCAACAAAATGACTGAAGCTTTCTTT. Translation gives CANKMTEAFF.

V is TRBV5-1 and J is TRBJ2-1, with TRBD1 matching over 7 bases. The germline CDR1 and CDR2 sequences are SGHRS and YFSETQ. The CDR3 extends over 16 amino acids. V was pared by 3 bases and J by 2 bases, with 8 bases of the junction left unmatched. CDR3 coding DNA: TGCGCCAGCAGCTCGCCCCTTCAGGGGGCCTACAATGAGCAGTTCTTC. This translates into CASSSPLQGAYNEQFF.

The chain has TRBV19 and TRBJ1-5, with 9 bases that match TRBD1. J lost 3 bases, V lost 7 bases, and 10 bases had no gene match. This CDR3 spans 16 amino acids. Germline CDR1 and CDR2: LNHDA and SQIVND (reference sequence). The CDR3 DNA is TGTGCCAGTACTTCACAGGGGGCGCGGGACAATCAGCCCCAGCATTTT. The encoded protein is CASTSQGARDNQPQHF. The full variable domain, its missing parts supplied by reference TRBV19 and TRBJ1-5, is DGGITQSPKYLFRKEGQNVTLSCEQNLNHDAMYWYRQDPGQGLRLIYYSQIVNDFQKGDIAEGYSVSREKKESFPLTVTSAQKNPTAFYLCASTSQGARDNQPQHFGDGTRLSIL.

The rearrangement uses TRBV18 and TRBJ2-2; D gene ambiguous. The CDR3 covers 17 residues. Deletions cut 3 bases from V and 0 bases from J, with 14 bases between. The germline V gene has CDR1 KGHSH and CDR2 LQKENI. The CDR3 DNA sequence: TGTGCCAGCTCACCCTTGGGTCCGGGTTCGAACACCGGGGAGCTGTTTTTT. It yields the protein CASSPLGPGSNTGELFF.

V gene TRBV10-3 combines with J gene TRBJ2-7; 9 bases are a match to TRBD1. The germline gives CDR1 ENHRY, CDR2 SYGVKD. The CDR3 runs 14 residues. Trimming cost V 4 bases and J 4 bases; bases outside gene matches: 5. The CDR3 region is CAISAGQGEYEQYF. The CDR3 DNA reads TGTGCCATCAGTGCGGGACAGGGAGAATACGAGCAGTACTTC.

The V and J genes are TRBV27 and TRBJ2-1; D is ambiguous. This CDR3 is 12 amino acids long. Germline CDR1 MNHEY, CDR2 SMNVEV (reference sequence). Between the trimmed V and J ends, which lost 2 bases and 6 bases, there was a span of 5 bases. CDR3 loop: CASSLLGNEQFF. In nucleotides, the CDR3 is TGTGCCAGCAGTTTACTCGGCAATGAGCAGTTCTTC.

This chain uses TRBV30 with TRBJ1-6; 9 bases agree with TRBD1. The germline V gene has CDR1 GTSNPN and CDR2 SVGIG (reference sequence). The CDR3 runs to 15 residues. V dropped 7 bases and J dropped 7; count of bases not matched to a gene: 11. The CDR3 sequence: CALSRRQGGNSPLHF. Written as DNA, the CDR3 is TGTGCCTTGTCCCGCAGACAGGGGGGAAATTCACCCCTCCACTTT. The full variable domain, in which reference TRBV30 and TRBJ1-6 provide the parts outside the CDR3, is SQTIHQWPATLVQPVGSPLSLECTVEGTSNPNLYWYRQAAGRGLQLLFYSVGIGQISSEVPQNLSASRPQDRQFILSSKKLLLSDSGFYLCALSRRQGGNSPLHFGNGTRLTVT.

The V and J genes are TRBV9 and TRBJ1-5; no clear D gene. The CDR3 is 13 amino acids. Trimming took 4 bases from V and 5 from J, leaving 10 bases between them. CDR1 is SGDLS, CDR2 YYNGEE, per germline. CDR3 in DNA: TGTGCCAGCAGCATCTTCGGGGATCAGCCCCAGCATTTT. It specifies CASSIFGDQPQHF.

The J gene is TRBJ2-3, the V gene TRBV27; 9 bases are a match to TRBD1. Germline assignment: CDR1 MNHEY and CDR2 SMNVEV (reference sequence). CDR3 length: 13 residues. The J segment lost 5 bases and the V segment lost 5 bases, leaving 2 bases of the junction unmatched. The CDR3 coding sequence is TGTGCCAGCAGTCTGGACAGGGGAGATACGCAGTATTTT. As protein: CASSLDRGDTQYF.

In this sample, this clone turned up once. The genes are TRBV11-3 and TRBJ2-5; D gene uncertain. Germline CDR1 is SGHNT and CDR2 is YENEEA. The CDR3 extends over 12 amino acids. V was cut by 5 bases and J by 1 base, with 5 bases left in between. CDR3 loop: CASSLTQETQYF. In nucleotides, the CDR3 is TGTGCCAGCAGCCTAACCCAAGAGACCCAGTACTTC.

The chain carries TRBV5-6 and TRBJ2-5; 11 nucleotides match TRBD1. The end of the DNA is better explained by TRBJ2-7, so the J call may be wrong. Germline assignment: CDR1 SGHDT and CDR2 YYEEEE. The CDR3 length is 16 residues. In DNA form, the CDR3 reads TGTGCCAGCAGCTTGGGGACAGGGGGCCTCCCGGCCGAGCAGTACTTC. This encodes CASSLGTGGLPAEQYF.

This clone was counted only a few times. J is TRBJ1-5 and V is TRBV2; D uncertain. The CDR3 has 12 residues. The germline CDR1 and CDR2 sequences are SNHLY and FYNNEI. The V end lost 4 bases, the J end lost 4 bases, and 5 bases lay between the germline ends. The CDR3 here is CASSGQNQPQHF. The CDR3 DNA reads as TGTGCCAGCAGTGGTCAAAATCAGCCCCAGCATTTT. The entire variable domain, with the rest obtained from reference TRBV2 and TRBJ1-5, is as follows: EPEVTQTPSHQVTQMGQEVILRCVPISNHLYFYWYRQILGQKVEFLVSFYNNEISEKSEIFDDQFSVERPDGSNFTLKIRSTKLEDSAMYFCASSGQNQPQHFGDGTRLSIL.

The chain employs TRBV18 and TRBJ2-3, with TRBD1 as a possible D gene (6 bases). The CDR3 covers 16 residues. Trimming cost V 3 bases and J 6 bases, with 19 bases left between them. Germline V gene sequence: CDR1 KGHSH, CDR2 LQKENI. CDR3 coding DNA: TGTGCCAGCTCACCCCAACTTCGAGGGGGTACTGATACGCAGTATTTT. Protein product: CASSPQLRGGTDTQYF.

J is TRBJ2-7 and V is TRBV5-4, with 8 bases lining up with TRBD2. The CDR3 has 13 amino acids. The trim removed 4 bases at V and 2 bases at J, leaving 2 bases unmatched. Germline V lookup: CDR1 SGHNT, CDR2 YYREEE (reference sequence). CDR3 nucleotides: TGTGCCAGCAGCGACGGGGGGGCCTACGAGCAGTACTTC. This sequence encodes CASSDGGAYEQYF.

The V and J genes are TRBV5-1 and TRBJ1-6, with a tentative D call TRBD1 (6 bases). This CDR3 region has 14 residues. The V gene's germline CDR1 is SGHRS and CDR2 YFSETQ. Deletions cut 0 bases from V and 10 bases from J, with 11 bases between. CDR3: CASSLGTVASPLHF. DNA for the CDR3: TGCGCCAGCAGCTTGGGGACAGTTGCATCACCCCTCCACTTT.

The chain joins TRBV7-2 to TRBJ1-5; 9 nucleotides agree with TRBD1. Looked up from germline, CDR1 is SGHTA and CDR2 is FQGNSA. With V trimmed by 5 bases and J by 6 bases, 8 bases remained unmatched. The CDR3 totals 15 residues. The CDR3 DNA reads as TGTGCCAGCAGCCCCGGGACAGGGTGGGCTCAGCCCCAGCATTTT. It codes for CASSPGTGWAQPQHF.

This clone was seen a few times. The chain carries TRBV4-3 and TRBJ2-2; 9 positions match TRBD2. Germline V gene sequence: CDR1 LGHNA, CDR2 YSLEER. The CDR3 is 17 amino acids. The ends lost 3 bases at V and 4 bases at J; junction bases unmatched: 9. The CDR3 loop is CASSHAGRGRATGELFF. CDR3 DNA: TGCGCCAGCAGCCACGCGGGGCGCGGGAGGGCCACCGGGGAGCTGTTTTTT.